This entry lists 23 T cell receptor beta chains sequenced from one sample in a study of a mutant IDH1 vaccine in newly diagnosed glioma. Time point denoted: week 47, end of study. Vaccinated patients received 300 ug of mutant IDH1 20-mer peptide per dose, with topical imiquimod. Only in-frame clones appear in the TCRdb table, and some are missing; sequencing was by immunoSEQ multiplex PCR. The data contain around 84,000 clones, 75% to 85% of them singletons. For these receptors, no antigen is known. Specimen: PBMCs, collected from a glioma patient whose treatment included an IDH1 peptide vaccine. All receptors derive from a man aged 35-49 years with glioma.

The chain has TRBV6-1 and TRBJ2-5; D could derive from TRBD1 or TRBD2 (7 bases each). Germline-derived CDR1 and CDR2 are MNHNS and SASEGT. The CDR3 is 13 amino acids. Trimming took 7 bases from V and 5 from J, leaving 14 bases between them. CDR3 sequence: CASTRQGGETQYF. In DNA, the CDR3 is TGTGCCAGCACCCGACAGGGAGGGGAGACCCAGTACTTC.

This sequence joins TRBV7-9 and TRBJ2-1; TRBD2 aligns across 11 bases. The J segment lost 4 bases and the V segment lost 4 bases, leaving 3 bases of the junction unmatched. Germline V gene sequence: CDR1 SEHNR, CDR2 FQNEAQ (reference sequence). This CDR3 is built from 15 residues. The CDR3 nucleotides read TGTGCCAGCAGCTCGGTAGCGGGGGGGTACAATGAGCAGTTCTTC. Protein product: CASSSVAGGYNEQFF.

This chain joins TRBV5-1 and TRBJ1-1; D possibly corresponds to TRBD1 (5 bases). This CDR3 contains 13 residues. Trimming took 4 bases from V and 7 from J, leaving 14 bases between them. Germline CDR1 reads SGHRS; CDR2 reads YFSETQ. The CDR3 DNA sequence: TGCGCCAGCAGCCCCTGGGACGCAGTTGAAGCTTTCTTT. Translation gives CASSPWDAVEAFF. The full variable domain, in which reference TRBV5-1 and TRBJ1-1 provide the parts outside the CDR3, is KAGVTQTPRYLIKTRGQQVTLSCSPISGHRSVSWYQQTPGQGLQFLFEYFSETQRNKGNFPGRFSGRQFSNSRSEMNVSTLELGDSALYLCASSPWDAVEAFFGQGTRLTVV.

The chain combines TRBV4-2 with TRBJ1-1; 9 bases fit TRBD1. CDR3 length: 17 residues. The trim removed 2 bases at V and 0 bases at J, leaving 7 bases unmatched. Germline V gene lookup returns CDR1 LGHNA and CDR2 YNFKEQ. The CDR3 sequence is CASSQFIDRGLNTEAFF. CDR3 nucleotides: TGTGCCAGCAGCCAATTTATCGACAGGGGGTTGAACACTGAAGCTTTCTTT.

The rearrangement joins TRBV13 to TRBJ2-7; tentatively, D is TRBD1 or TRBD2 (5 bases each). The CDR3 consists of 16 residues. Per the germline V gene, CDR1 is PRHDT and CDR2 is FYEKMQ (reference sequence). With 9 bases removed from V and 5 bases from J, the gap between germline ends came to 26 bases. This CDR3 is CASTKGTLQDKNEQYF. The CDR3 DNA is TGTGCCAGTACGAAAGGGACCCTTCAAGATAAGAACGAGCAGTACTTC.

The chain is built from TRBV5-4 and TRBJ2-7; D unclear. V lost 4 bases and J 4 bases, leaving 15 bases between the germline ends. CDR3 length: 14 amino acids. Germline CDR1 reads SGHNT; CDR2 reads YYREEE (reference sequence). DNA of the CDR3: TGTGCCAGCAGCCATGACGGGTTCTTATACGAGCAGTACTTC. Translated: CASSHDGFLYEQYF.

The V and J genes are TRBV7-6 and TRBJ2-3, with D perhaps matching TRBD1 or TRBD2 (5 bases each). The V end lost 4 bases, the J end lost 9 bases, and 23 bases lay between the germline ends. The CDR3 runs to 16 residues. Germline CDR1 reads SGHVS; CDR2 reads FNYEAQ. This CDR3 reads CASSSNSGTVSSTQYF. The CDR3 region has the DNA TGTGCCAGCAGCTCAAACTCGGGGACCGTTTCATCCACGCAGTATTTT.

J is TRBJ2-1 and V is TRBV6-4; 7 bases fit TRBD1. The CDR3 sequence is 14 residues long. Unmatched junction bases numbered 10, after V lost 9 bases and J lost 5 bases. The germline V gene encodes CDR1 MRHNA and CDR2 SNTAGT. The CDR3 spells CASASGQANNEQFF. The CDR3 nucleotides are TGTGCCAGTGCCTCAGGACAGGCAAACAATGAGCAGTTCTTC.

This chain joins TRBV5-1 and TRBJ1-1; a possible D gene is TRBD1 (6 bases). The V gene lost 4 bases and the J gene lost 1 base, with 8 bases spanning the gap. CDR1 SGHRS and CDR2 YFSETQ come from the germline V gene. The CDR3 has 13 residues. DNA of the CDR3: TGCGCCAGCAGCCTGACAGGGAACACTGAAGCTTTCTTT. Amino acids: CASSLTGNTEAFF.

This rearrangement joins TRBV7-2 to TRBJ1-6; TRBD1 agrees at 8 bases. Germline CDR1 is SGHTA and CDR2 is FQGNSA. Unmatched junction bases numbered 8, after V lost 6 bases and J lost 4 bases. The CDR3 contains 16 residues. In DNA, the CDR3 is TGTGCCAGCAGGAATCAGGGGGCAATTTATAATTCACCCCTCCACTTT. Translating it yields CASRNQGAIYNSPLHF. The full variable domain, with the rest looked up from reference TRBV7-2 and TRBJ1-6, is GAGVSQSPSNKVTEKGKDVELRCDPISGHTALYWYRQSLGQGLEFLIYFQGNSAPDKSGLPSDRFSAERTGGSVSTLTIQRTQQEDSAVYLCASRNQGAIYNSPLHFGNGTRLTVT.

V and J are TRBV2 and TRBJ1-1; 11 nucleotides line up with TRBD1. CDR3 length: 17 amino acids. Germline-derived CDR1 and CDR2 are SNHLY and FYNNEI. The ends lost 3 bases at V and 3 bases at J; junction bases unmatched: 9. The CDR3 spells CASSDPGTGGPDTEAFF. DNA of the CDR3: TGTGCCAGCAGTGATCCCGGGACAGGGGGTCCGGACACTGAAGCTTTCTTT.

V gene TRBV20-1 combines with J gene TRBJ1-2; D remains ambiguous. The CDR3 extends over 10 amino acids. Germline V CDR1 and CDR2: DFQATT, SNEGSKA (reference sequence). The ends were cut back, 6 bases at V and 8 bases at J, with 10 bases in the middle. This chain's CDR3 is CSAQGGGYTF. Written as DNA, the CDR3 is TGCAGTGCCCAAGGCGGGGGCTACACCTTC.

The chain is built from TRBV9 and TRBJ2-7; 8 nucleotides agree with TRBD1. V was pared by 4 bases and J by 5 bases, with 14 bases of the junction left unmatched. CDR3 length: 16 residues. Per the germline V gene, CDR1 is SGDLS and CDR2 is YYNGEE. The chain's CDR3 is CASSPSGRTGINEQYF. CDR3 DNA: TGTGCCAGCAGCCCCAGTGGTCGGACAGGGATCAACGAGCAGTACTTC.

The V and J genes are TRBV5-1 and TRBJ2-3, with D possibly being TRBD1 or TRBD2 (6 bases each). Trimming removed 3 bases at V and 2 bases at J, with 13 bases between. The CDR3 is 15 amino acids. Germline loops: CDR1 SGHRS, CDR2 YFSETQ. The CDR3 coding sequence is TGCGCCAGCAGCTCAAGGGGGGTGGCCACAGATACGCAGTATTTT. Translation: CASSSRGVATDTQYF.

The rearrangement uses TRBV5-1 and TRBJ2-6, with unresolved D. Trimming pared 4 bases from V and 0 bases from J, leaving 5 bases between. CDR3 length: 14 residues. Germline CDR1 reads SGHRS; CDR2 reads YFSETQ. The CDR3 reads CASSLSSGANVLTF. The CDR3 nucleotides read TGCGCCAGCAGCCTCAGCTCTGGGGCCAACGTCCTGACTTTC.

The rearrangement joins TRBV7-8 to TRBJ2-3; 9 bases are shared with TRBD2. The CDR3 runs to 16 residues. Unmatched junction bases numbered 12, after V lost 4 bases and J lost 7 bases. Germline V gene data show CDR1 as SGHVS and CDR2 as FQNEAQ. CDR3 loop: CASSSLAGEYVNTQYF. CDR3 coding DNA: TGTGCCAGCAGCTCTTTAGCGGGGGAGTACGTAAATACGCAGTATTTT. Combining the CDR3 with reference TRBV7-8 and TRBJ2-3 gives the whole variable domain GAGVSQSPRYKVAKRGQDVALRCDPISGHVSLFWYQQALGQGPEFLTYFQNEAQLDKSGLPSDRFFAERPEGSVSTLKIQRTQQEDSAVYLCASSSLAGEYVNTQYFGPGTRLTVL.

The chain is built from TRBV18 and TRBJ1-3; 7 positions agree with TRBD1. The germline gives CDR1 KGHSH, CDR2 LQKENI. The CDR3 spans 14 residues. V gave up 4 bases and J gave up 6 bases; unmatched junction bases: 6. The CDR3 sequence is CASSLRQGENTIYF. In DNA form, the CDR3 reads TGTGCCAGCTCACTACGACAGGGAGAAAACACCATATATTTT.

The CDR3 DNA reads TGTGCCAGCAGTTTGACAGGGGTAACTGGAAACACCATATATTTT. It specifies CASSLTGVTGNTIYF. The chain couples TRBV28 to TRBJ1-3; TRBD1 matches 8 bases. From germline, CDR1 is MDHEN and CDR2 SYDVKM. The CDR3 runs 15 residues. Trimming removed 3 bases from V and 2 bases from J; junction bases left unmatched: 3.

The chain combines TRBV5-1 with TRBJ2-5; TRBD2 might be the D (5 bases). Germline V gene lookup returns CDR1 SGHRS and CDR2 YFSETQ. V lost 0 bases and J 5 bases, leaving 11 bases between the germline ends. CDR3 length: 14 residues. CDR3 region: CASSLGASRETQYF. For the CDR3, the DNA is TGCGCCAGCAGCTTGGGGGCTAGCAGGGAGACCCAGTACTTC.

Written as DNA, the CDR3 is TGTGCCAGCAGTTCCCCAGGGAATAATTCACCCCTCCACTTT. It is translated as CASSSPGNNSPLHF. The rearrangement joins TRBV27 to TRBJ1-6; tentatively, D is TRBD1 (5 bases). Trimming shortened V by 4 bases and J by 5 bases, and 9 bases separated the two germline ends. CDR1 and CDR2 (germline): MNHEY, SMNVEV (reference sequence). This CDR3 spans 14 amino acids.

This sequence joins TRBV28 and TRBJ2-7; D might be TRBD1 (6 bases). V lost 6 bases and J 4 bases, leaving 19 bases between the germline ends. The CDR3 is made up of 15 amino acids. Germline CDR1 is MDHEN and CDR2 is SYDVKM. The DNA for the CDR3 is TGTGCCAGCAGACCCGGGACATCTATCCAATACGAGCAGTACTTC. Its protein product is CASRPGTSIQYEQYF.

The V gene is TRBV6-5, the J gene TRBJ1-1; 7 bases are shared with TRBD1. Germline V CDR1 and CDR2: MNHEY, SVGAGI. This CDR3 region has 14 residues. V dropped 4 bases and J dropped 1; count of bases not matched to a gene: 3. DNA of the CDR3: TGTGCCAGCAGTTCGACAGGGAGGAACACTGAAGCTTTCTTT. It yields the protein CASSSTGRNTEAFF.

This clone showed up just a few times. The CDR3 DNA is TGTGCCAGCAGTTCATCCGGGCCCTTTACACCTTACGAGCAGTACTTC. Encoded protein: CASSSSGPFTPYEQYF. This chain uses TRBV27 with TRBJ2-7, with D uncertain. Germline CDR1 MNHEY, CDR2 SMNVEV (reference sequence). The CDR3 runs 16 residues. Trimming took off 4 bases at V and 4 bases at J, with 20 bases between the two ends.